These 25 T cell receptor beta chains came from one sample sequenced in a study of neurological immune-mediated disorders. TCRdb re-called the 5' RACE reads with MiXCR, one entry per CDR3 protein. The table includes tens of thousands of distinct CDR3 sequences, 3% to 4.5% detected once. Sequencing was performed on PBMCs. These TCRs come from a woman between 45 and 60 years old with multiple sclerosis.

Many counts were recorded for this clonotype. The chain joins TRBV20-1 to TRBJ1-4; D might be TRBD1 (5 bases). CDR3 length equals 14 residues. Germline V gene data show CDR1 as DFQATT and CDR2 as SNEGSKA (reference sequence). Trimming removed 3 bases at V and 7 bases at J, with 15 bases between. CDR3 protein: CSASLGERAEKLFF. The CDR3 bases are TGCAGTGCTAGTTTGGGGGAGAGGGCTGAAAAACTGTTTTTT.

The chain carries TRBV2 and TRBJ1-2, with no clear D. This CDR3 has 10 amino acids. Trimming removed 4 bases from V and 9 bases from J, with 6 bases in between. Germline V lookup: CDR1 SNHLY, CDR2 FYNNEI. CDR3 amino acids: CASSGVSYTF. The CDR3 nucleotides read TGTGCCAGCAGTGGGGTCAGCTACACCTTC.

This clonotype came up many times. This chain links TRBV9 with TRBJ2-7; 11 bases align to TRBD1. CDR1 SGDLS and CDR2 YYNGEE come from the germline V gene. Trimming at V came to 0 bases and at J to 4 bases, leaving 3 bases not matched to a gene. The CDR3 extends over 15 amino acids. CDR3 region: CASSVAGTGGYEQYF. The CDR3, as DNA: TGTGCCAGCAGCGTAGCCGGGACAGGGGGATACGAGCAGTACTTC.

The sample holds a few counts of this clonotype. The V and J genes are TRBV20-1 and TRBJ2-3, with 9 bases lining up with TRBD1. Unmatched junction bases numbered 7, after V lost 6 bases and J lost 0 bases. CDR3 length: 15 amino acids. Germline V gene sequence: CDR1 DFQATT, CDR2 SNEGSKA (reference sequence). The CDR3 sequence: CSADQQGASTDTQYF. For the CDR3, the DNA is TGCAGTGCCGACCAACAGGGGGCTAGCACAGATACGCAGTATTTT.

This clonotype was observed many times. CDR3 amino acids: CASSYSRGSYEQYF. DNA of the CDR3: TGTGCCAGCAGTTACTCGAGGGGTTCCTACGAGCAGTACTTC. The rearrangement uses TRBV6-2 or TRBV6-3 and TRBJ2-7, with D perhaps assigned TRBD1 or TRBD2 (5 bases each). With 0 bases removed from V and 1 base from J, the gap between germline ends came to 7 bases. The V gene's germline CDR1 is MNHEY and CDR2 SVGEGT. The CDR3 has 14 residues.

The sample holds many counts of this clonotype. This CDR3 is CASSRDRKKNYGYTF. CDR3 nucleotides: TGTGCCAGCAGCCGGGACAGGAAGAAAAACTATGGCTACACCTTC. The V gene is TRBV7-9, the J gene TRBJ1-2; 8 bases are a match to TRBD1. Germline loops: CDR1 SEHNR, CDR2 FQNEAQ (reference sequence). The V gene end was trimmed by 5 bases and the J gene end by 2 bases; junction bases not matched to a gene: 7. The CDR3 runs 15 residues.

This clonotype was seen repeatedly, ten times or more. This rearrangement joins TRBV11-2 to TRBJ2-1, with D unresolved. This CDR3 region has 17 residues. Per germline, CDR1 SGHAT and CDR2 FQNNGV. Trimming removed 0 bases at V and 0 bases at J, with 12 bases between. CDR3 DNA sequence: TGTGCCAGCAGCTTAGATGGCTCACCGAGCTCCTACAATGAGCAGTTCTTC. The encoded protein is CASSLDGSPSSYNEQFF.

The CDR3 reads CASTITSPDTQYF. The CDR3 DNA reads as TGTGCCAGCACAATCACAAGTCCAGATACGCAGTATTTT. This rearrangement joins TRBV7-9 to TRBJ2-3; D is undetermined. The CDR3 sequence is 13 residues long. Germline loops: CDR1 SEHNR, CDR2 FQNEAQ (reference sequence). Trimming cost V 7 bases and J 4 bases, with 12 bases left between them. Combining the CDR3 with reference TRBV7-9 and TRBJ2-3 gives the whole variable domain DTGVSQNPRHKITKRGQNVTFRCDPISEHNRLYWYRQTLGQGPEFLTYFQNEAQLEKSRLLSDRFSAERPKGSFSTLEIQRTEQGDSAMYLCASTITSPDTQYFGPGTRLTVL.

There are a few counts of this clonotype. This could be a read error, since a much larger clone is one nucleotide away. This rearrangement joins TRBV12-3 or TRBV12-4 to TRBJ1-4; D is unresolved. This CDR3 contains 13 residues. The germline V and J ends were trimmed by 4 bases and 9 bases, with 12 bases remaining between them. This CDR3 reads CASSSGKGKKLFF. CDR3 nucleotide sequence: TGTGCCAGCAGTTCCGGGAAAGGGAAAAAACTGTTTTTT.

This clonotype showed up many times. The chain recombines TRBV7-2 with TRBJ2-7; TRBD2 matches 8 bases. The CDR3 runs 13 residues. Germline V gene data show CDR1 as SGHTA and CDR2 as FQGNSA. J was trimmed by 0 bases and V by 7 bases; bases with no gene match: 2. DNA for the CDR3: TGTGCCAGCACGGGGGGGCACTCCTACGAGCAGTACTTC. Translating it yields CASTGGHSYEQYF.

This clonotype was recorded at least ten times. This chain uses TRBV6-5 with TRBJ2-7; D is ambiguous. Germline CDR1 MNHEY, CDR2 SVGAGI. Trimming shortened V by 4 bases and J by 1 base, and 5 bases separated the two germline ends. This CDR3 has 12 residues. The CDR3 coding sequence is TGTGCCAGCAGTTCCATTTCCTACGAGCAGTACTTC. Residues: CASSSISYEQYF.

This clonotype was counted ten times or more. The CDR3 DNA sequence: TGTGCCAGCAGCATCGGAATAGGGTGGCAGGCCGGGGAGCTGTTTTTT. Translating it yields CASSIGIGWQAGELFF. The gene calls are TRBV5-6 and TRBJ2-2, with D hard to call. CDR1 SGHDT and CDR2 YYEEEE come from the germline V gene. The CDR3 spans 16 residues. V lost 4 bases and J 6 bases, leaving 19 bases between the germline ends.

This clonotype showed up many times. CDR3 in DNA: TGTGCCAGCAGCTTAGCGGGGCCGCGGGGGCGCAGAGAGACCCAGTACTTC. The encoded protein is CASSLAGPRGRRETQYF. The chain combines TRBV7-2 with TRBJ2-5, with a tentative D call TRBD2 (7 bases). V lost 0 bases, J lost 4 bases, and 18 bases lay in between. Per the germline V gene, CDR1 is SGHTA and CDR2 is FQGNSA. The CDR3 length is 17 residues.

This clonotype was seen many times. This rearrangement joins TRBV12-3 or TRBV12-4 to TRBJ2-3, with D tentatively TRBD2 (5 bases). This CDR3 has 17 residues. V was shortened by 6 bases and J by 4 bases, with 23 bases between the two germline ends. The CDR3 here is CASSRPLSGIVPDTQYF. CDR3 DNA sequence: TGTGCCAGCAGCCGCCCCCTGAGCGGAATCGTACCAGATACGCAGTATTTT.

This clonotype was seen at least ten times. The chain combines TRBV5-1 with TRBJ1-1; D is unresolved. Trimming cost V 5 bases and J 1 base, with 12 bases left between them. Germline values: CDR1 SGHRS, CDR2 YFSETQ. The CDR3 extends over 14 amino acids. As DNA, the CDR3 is TGCGCCAGCAGAGTGGGGAGTCCGAACACTGAAGCTTTCTTT. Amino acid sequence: CASRVGSPNTEAFF.

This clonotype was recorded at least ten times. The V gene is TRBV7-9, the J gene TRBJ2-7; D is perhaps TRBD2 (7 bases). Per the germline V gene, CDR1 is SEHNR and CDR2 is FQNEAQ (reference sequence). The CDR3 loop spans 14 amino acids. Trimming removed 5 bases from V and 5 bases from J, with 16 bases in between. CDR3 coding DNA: TGTGCCAGCAGCCGCACGGGGGGCGTCGACGAGCAGTACTTC. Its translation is CASSRTGGVDEQYF.

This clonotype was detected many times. CDR3: CSAYGQGSSYNEQFF. The CDR3 nucleotides are TGCAGTGCTTACGGACAGGGTAGCTCCTACAATGAGCAGTTCTTC. The chain employs TRBV20-1 and TRBJ2-1, with TRBD1 matching over 8 bases. V was pared by 5 bases and J by 0 bases, with 6 bases of the junction left unmatched. Germline loops: CDR1 DFQATT, CDR2 SNEGSKA (reference sequence). The CDR3 consists of 15 residues.

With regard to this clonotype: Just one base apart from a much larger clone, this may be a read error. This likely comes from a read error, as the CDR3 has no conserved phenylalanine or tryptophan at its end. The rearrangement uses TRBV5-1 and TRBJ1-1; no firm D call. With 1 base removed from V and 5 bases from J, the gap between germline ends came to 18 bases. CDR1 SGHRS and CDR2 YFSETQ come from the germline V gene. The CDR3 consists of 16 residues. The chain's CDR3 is CASSLQLLGEGTEAFC. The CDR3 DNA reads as TGCGCCAGCAGCTTGCAGCTCCTGGGAGAAGGTACTGAAGCTTTCTGT.

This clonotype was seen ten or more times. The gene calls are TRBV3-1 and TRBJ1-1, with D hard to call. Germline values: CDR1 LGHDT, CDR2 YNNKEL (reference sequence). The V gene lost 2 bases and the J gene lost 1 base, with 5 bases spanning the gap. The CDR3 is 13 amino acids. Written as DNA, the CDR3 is TGTGCCAGCAGCCAACTGGGGAACACTGAAGCTTTCTTT. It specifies CASSQLGNTEAFF.

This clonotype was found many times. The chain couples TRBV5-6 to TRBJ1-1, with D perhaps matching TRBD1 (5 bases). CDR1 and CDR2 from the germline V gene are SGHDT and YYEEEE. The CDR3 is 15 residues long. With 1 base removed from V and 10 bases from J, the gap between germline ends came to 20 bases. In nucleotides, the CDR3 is TGTGCCAGCAGCTTGTTCAACCGGGCCCCGGGGGGAGCTTTCTTT. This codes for CASSLFNRAPGGAFF.

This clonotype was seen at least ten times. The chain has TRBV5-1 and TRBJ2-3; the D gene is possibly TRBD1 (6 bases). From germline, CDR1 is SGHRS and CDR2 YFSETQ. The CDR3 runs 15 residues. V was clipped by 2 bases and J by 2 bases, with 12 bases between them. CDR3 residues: CASSFQDRNTDTQYF. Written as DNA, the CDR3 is TGCGCCAGCAGCTTCCAGGACAGAAACACAGATACGCAGTATTTT.

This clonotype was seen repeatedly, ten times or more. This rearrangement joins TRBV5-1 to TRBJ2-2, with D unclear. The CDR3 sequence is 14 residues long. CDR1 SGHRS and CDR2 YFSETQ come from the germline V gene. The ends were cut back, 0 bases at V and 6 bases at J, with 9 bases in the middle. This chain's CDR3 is CASSLGVTAGELFF. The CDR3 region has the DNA TGCGCCAGCAGCTTGGGAGTGACGGCCGGGGAGCTGTTTTTT.

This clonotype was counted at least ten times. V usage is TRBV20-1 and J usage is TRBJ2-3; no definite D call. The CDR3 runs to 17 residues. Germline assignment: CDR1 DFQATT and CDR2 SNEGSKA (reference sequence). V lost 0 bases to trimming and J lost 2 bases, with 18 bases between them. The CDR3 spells CSARDPNQVSPTDTQYF. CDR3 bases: TGCAGTGCTAGAGATCCGAACCAAGTGAGTCCCACAGATACGCAGTATTTT.

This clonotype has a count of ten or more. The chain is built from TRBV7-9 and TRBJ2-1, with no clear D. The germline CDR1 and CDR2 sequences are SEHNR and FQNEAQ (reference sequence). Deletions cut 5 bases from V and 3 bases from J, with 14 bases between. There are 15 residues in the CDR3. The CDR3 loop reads CASSPGRQHYNEQFF. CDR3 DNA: TGTGCCAGCAGCCCCGGGCGGCAGCACTACAATGAGCAGTTCTTC.

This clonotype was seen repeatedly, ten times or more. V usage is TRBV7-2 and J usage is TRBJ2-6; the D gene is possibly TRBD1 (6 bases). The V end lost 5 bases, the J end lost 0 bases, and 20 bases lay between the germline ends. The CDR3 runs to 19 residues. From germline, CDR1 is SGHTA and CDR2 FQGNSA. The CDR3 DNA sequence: TGTGCCAGCAGCGCGCATCGGGCAGGGGATCTCTCTGGGGCCAACGTCCTGACTTTC. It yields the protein CASSAHRAGDLSGANVLTF.